The following is a T cell receptor (beta chain) sequence with its context. The antigen is unknown. The sample is drawn from a study of PD-L1 blockade in urothelial cancer. Across the study: Between 0 and 3 chemotherapy regimens preceded treatment for each patient.

What went into each PCR as a spike was synthetic TCR analog templates. TCRdb's table, derived via immunoSEQ multiplex PCR, lists solely in-frame clones and lacks some. The data hold tens of thousands of clones, with roughly 80% observed a single time. Stated time point: pretreatment peripheral blood. Study-wide results and limits: Pretreatment peripheral blood TCR clonality that fell below the median predicted better survival among the patients studied. Patients who had durable benefit saw their tumor-associated blood clones expand more at 3 weeks.

The receptor was isolated from a man aged 70 or older with urothelial cancer. The sequencing used PBMCs, collected around atezolizumab (anti-PD-L1) treatment.

CDR3 sequence reads: CASSPRAGEVYNEQYF. For the CDR3, the DNA is TGTGCCAGCTCACCACGGGCAGGGGAAGTTTACAACGAGCAGTACTTC. The chain has TRBV18 and TRBJ2-7, with a weak D call TRBD1 (6 bases). The CDR3 spans 16 residues. CDR1 KGHSH and CDR2 LQKENI come from the germline V gene. Trimming removed 1 base at V and 5 bases at J, with 18 bases between. Combining the CDR3 with reference TRBV18 and TRBJ2-7 gives the whole variable domain NAGVMQNPRHLVRRRGQEARLRCSPMKGHSHVYWYRQLPEEGLKFMVYLQKENIIDESGMPKERFSAEFPKEGPSILRIQQVVRGDSAAYFCASSPRAGEVYNEQYFGPGTRLTVT.